A selection of T cell receptor beta chains follows, all from one sample in a study of T cells in Graves' hyperthyroidism and ophthalmopathy. TCRdb independently ran MiXCR on the multiplex PCR reads; one entry per CDR3 protein. The sample lists around 340,000 distinct CDR3 sequences; roughly 18% were seen once. The material sequenced was blood. The source is a woman aged 40 to 50 with Graves' ophthalmopathy. Both conserved end residues are part of each CDR3. Fields, in order: CDR3 DNA, CDR3 protein, V gene, J gene, D gene, clone size. D genes are given only for firm matches. Only part of the rows carry a size: once, few, many, or a class if the clone is expanded.

cdr3_nt: TGTGCCAGCAGTTATGCAGGGACCCTGTACTTC
cdr3_aa: CASSYAGTLYF
v_call: TRBV6-5
j_call: TRBJ2-5
d_call: .
clone_size: many

cdr3_nt: TGTGCCATCAGTGACGTAGCGGGTAGCTCCTACGAGCAGTACTTC
cdr3_aa: CAISDVAGSSYEQYF
v_call: TRBV10-3
j_call: TRBJ2-7
d_call: TRBD2
clone_size: .

cdr3_nt: TGTGCCAGCAGTAAATACAGGGAGAACACTGAAGCTTTCTTT
cdr3_aa: CASSKYRENTEAFF
v_call: TRBV28
j_call: TRBJ1-1
d_call: .
clone_size: many

cdr3_nt: TGTGCCAGCAGTTCCCGGCTAGCGGGAGGGCCAGACTACGAGCAGTACTTC
cdr3_aa: CASSSRLAGGPDYEQYF
v_call: TRBV28
j_call: TRBJ2-7
d_call: TRBD2
clone_size: many

cdr3_nt: TGTGCCAGCAGTTACTCCACCTCTGGAAACACCATATATTTT
cdr3_aa: CASSYSTSGNTIYF
v_call: TRBV6-5
j_call: TRBJ1-3
d_call: .
clone_size: many

cdr3_nt: TGTGCCAGCAGCGGGGATCCCTACGAGCAGTACTTC
cdr3_aa: CASSGDPYEQYF
v_call: TRBV7-8
j_call: TRBJ2-7
d_call: .
clone_size: few

cdr3_nt: TGTGCCAGCAGCCCACTAGCGGGAGGTTCCTACGAGCAGTACTTC
cdr3_aa: CASSPLAGGSYEQYF
v_call: TRBV27
j_call: TRBJ2-7
d_call: TRBD2
clone_size: many

cdr3_nt: TGTGCCAGCAGAAGACCGGGAAAGAATTCACCCCGCCACTTT
cdr3_aa: CASRRPGKNSPRHF
v_call: TRBV27
j_call: TRBJ1-6
d_call: .
clone_size: .

cdr3_nt: TGTGCCTGGAGTCGTGGACAGGGAAGTTCTGGGGCCAACGTCCTGACTTTC
cdr3_aa: CAWSRGQGSSGANVLTF
v_call: TRBV30
j_call: TRBJ2-6
d_call: TRBD1
clone_size: many

cdr3_nt: TGTGCCACCGAGGACAGGGCCTACGAGCAGTACTTC
cdr3_aa: CATEDRAYEQYF
v_call: TRBV28
j_call: TRBJ2-7
d_call: TRBD1
clone_size: many

cdr3_nt: TGTGCCAGCAGTGAAGCGAGAACAGAGACCCAGTACTTC
cdr3_aa: CASSEARTETQYF
v_call: TRBV2
j_call: TRBJ2-5
d_call: .
clone_size: many

cdr3_nt: TGCAGTGCTGGAGGGGTCAGGGGGCAGGTTGAAGCTTTCTTT
cdr3_aa: CSAGGVRGQVEAFF
v_call: TRBV20-1
j_call: TRBJ1-1
d_call: TRBD1
clone_size: many

cdr3_nt: TGTGCCAGCAGCCCCCCTTGGCCCACTTCCTACGAGCAGTACTTC
cdr3_aa: CASSPPWPTSYEQYF
v_call: TRBV13
j_call: TRBJ2-7
d_call: .
clone_size: many

cdr3_nt: TGTGCCAGCAGCTTATTCCGAGGGGACACTGAAGCTTTCTTT
cdr3_aa: CASSLFRGDTEAFF
v_call: TRBV7-9
j_call: TRBJ1-1
d_call: .
clone_size: many

cdr3_nt: TGTGTCAGCAGCCAAGCCACTGGGGGGAACACTGAAGCTTTCTTT
cdr3_aa: CVSSQATGGNTEAFF
v_call: TRBV28
j_call: TRBJ1-1
d_call: .
clone_size: .

cdr3_nt: TGTGCCAGCTGGGGGGCCTATAATTCACCCCTCCACTTT
cdr3_aa: CASWGAYNSPLHF
v_call: TRBV28
j_call: TRBJ1-6
d_call: .
clone_size: .

cdr3_nt: TGTGCCAGCAGCCAAGTGGGGGGCTCTGGGGCCAACGTCCTGACTTTC
cdr3_aa: CASSQVGGSGANVLTF
v_call: TRBV4-2
j_call: TRBJ2-6
d_call: .
clone_size: many

cdr3_nt: TGTGCCAGCAGCGTAGCAATCCGGGTGGACGGGGAGCCGTTTTTT
cdr3_aa: CASSVAIRVDGEPFF
v_call: TRBV9
j_call: TRBJ2-2
d_call: .
clone_size: few

cdr3_nt: TGTGCCAGCAGCTCCCCTAGCGGGAGGTCCCATAGCTCCTACGAGCAGTACTTC
cdr3_aa: CASSSPSGRSHSSYEQYF
v_call: TRBV11-2
j_call: TRBJ2-7
d_call: TRBD2
clone_size: many

cdr3_nt: TGCAGTGCTAGAGGGCAGGCGTCCTTTGAAGCTTTCTTT
cdr3_aa: CSARGQASFEAFF
v_call: TRBV20-1
j_call: TRBJ1-1
d_call: .
clone_size: many

cdr3_nt: TGTGCCAGCAGTTCGCAGGGACTTTCCTACGAGCAGTCCTTC
cdr3_aa: CASSSQGLSYEQSF
v_call: TRBV6-2/TRBV6-3
j_call: TRBJ2-7
d_call: .
clone_size: .

cdr3_nt: TGTGCCAGTAGGGAAAAACAGGGTTTGAACACTGAAGCTTTCTTT
cdr3_aa: CASREKQGLNTEAFF
v_call: TRBV19
j_call: TRBJ1-1
d_call: .
clone_size: many

cdr3_nt: TGCGCCATCAGCGGTTACTATGGCTACACCTTC
cdr3_aa: CAISGYYGYTF
v_call: TRBV4-1
j_call: TRBJ1-2
d_call: .
clone_size: many

cdr3_nt: TGTGCCAGCAGCTTACACTTCCCTACCTACGAGCAGTACTTC
cdr3_aa: CASSLHFPTYEQYF
v_call: TRBV7-2
j_call: TRBJ2-7
d_call: .
clone_size: many

cdr3_nt: TGTGCCAGCAGCTTCGGACAGGGTGGATCACCCCTCCACTTT
cdr3_aa: CASSFGQGGSPLHF
v_call: TRBV11-2
j_call: TRBJ1-6
d_call: TRBD1
clone_size: many

cdr3_nt: TGTGCCAGCAGTTTATTCAAGGAGGTAGTTCAGCCCCAGCATTTT
cdr3_aa: CASSLFKEVVQPQHF
v_call: TRBV28
j_call: TRBJ1-5
d_call: .
clone_size: many

cdr3_nt: TGTGCCTGGAGTGTACAGAAGGAAGCTTTCTTT
cdr3_aa: CAWSVQKEAFF
v_call: TRBV30
j_call: TRBJ1-1
d_call: .
clone_size: many

cdr3_nt: TGTGCCAGCAGCCCCTCGGAGAGCACAGATACGCAGTATTTT
cdr3_aa: CASSPSESTDTQYF
v_call: TRBV12-3/TRBV12-4
j_call: TRBJ2-3
d_call: .
clone_size: many

cdr3_nt: TGTGCCAGCACCAAGCAAGGGTTATTAGCCGGGGAGCTGTTTTTT
cdr3_aa: CASTKQGLLAGELFF
v_call: TRBV6-4
j_call: TRBJ2-2
d_call: .
clone_size: many

cdr3_nt: TGTGCCAGCAGGAGGGGGGAAGAGCGGAACACTGAAGCTTACTTT
cdr3_aa: CASRRGEERNTEAYF
v_call: TRBV27
j_call: TRBJ1-1
d_call: .
clone_size: .

cdr3_nt: TGTACCAGCAGCCAAAACAGCGATAGGGAGACCCAGTACTTC
cdr3_aa: CTSSQNSDRETQYF
v_call: TRBV12-3/TRBV12-4
j_call: TRBJ2-5
d_call: .
clone_size: many

cdr3_nt: TGTGCCAGCGGGGGGGGCGGGAGATGGGAGACCCAGTACTTC
cdr3_aa: CASGGGGRWETQYF
v_call: TRBV19
j_call: TRBJ2-5
d_call: TRBD2
clone_size: many

cdr3_nt: TGTGCCTGGACCCGAAGCGGGACGAACACTGAAGCTTTCTTT
cdr3_aa: CAWTRSGTNTEAFF
v_call: TRBV30
j_call: TRBJ1-1
d_call: .
clone_size: .

cdr3_nt: TGTGCCAGCGGGGCGGGACAGGCTAAAGAGACCCAGTACTTC
cdr3_aa: CASGAGQAKETQYF
v_call: TRBV6-1
j_call: TRBJ2-5
d_call: TRBD1
clone_size: .

cdr3_nt: TGTGCCAGCAAGAGACGGAGGGCGGGCCGGACTGAAGCTTTCTTT
cdr3_aa: CASKRRRAGRTEAFF
v_call: TRBV12-3/TRBV12-4
j_call: TRBJ1-1
d_call: .
clone_size: many

cdr3_nt: TGTGCCAGCAGCTTGGGGCGGCCCGAGCAGTACTTC
cdr3_aa: CASSLGRPEQYF
v_call: TRBV5-5
j_call: TRBJ2-7
d_call: .
clone_size: many

cdr3_nt: TGCAGCGCTCGGACAGGGGGGTACGGGGAGCTGTTTTTT
cdr3_aa: CSARTGGYGELFF
v_call: TRBV29-1
j_call: TRBJ2-2
d_call: TRBD1
clone_size: many

cdr3_nt: TGCAGTGCTAGAGAGGCCGCAGATACCTACGAGCAGTACTTC
cdr3_aa: CSAREAADTYEQYF
v_call: TRBV20-1
j_call: TRBJ2-7
d_call: .
clone_size: many

cdr3_nt: TGTGCCAGCAGCTTAGTTTCCGGGTACCTATCTGGGGCCAACGTCCTGACTTTC
cdr3_aa: CASSLVSGYLSGANVLTF
v_call: TRBV11-2
j_call: TRBJ2-6
d_call: .
clone_size: many

cdr3_nt: TGTGCCAGCAGAAGGTCAGGGGGACTAGCGGGAGCCGAGACCCAGTACTTC
cdr3_aa: CASRRSGGLAGAETQYF
v_call: TRBV11-2
j_call: TRBJ2-5
d_call: TRBD2
clone_size: many

cdr3_nt: TGTGCCAGCTCCTCGAGCCCCGGGACATCTTCCTACGAGCAGTACTTC
cdr3_aa: CASSSSPGTSSYEQYF
v_call: TRBV18
j_call: TRBJ2-7
d_call: .
clone_size: .

cdr3_nt: TGTGCCATCAGCGGACAGTATCAAGAGACCCAGTACTTC
cdr3_aa: CAISGQYQETQYF
v_call: TRBV10-3
j_call: TRBJ2-5
d_call: .
clone_size: many